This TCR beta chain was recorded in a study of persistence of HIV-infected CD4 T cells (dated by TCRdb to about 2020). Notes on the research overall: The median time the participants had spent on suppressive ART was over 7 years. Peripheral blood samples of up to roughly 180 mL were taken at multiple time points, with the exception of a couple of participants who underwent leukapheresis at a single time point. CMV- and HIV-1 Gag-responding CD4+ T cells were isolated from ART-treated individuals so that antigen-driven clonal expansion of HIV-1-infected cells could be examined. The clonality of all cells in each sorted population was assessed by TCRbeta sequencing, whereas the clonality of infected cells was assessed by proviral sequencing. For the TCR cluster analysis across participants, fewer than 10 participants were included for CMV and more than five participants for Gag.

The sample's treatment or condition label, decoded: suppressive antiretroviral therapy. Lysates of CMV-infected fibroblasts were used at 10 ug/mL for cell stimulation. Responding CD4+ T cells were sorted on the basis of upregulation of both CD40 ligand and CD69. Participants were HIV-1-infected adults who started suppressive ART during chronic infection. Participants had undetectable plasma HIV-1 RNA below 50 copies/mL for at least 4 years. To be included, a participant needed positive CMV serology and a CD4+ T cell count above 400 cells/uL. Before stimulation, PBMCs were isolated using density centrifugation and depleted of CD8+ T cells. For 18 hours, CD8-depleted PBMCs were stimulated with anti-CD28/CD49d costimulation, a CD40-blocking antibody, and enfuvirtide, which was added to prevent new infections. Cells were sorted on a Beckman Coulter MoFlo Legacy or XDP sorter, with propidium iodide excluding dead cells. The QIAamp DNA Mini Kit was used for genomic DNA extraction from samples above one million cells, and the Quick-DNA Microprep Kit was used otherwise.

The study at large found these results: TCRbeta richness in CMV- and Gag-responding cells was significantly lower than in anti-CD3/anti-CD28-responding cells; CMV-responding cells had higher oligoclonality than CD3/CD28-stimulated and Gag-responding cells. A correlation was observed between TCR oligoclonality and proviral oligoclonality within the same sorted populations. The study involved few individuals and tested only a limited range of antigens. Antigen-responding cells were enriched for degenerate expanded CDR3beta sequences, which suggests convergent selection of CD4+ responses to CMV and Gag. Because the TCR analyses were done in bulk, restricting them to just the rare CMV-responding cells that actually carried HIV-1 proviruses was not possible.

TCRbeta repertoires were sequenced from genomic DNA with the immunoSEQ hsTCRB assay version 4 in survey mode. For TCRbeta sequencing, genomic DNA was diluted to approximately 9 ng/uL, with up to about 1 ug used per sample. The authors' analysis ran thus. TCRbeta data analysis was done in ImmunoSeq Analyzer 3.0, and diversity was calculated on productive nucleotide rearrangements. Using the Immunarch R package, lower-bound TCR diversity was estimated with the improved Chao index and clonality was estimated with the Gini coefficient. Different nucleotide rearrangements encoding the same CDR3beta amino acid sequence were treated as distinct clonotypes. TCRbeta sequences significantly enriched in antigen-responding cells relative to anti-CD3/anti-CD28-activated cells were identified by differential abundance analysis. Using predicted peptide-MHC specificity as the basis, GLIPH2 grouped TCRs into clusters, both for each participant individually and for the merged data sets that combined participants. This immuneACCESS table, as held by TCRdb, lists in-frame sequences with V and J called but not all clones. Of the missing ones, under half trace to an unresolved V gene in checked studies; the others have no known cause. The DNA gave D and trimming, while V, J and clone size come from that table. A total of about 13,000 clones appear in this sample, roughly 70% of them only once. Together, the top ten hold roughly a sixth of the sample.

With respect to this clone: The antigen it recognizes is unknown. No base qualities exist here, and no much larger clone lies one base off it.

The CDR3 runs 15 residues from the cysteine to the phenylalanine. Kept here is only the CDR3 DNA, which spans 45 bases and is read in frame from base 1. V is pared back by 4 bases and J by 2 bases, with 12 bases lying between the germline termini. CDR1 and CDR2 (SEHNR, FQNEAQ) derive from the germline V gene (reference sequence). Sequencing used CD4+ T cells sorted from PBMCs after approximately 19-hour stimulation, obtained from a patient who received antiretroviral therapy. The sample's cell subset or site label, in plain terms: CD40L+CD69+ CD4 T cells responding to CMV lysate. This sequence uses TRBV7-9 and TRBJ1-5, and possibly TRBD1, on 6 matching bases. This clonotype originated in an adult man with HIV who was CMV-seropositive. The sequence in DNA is TGTGCCAGCAGCTCCCCAGGGGTGGGCAATCAGCCCCAGCATTTT. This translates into CASSSPGVGNQPQHF.